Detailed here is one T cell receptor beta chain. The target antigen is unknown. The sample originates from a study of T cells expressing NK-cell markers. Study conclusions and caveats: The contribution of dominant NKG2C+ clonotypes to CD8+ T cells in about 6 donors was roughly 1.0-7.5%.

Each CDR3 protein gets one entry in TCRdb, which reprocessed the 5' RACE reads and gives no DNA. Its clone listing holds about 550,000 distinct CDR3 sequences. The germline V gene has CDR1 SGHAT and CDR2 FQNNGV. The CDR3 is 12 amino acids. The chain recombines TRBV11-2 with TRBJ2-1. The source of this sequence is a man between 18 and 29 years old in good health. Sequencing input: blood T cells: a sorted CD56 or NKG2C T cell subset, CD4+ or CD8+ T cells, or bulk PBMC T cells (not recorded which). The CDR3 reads CASSSSTINQFF. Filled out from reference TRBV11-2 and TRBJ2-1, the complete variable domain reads EAGVAQSPRYKIIEKRQSVAFWCNPISGHATLYWYQQILGQGPKLLIQFQNNGVVDDSQLPKDRFSAERLKGVDSTLKIQPAKLEDSAVYLCASSSSTINQFFGPGTRLTVL.